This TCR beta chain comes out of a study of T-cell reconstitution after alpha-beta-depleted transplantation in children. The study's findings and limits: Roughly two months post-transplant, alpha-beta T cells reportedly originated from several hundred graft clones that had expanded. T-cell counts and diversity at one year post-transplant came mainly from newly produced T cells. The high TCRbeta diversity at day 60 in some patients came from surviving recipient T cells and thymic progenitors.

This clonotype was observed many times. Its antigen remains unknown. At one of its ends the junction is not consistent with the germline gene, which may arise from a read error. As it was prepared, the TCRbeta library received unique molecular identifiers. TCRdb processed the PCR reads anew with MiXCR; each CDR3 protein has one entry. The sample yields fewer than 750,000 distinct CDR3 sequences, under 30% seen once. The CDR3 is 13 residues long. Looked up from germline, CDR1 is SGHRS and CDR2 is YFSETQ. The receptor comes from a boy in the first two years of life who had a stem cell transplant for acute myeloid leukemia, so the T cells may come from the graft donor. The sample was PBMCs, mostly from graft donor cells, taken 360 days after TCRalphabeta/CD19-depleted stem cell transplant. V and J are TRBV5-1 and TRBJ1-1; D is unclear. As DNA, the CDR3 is TGTGCCAGCAGCTTAGAGGGTAACACTGAAGCTTTCTTT. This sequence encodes CASSLEGNTEAFF. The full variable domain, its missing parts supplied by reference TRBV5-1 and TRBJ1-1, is KAGVTQTPRYLIKTRGQQVTLSCSPISGHRSVSWYQQTPGQGLQFLFEYFSETQRNKGNFPGRFSGRQFSNSRSEMNVSTLELGDSALYLCASSLEGNTEAFFGQGTRLTVV.